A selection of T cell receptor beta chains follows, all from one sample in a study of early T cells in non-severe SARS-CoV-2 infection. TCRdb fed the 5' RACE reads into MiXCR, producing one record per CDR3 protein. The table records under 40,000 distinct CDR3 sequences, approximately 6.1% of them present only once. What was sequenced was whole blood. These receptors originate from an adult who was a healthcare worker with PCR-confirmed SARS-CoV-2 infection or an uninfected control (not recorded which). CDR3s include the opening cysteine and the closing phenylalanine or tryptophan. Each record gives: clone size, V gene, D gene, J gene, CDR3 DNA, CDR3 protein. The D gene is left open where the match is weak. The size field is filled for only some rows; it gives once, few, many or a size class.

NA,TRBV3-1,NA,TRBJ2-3,TGTGCCAGCAGCCAAGTAGCACTCACAGATACGCAGTATTTT,CASSQVALTDTQYF
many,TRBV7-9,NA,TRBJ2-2,TGTGCCCCCGCGGGGCCCCAAGCGAACACCGGGGAGCTGTTTTTT,CAPAGPQANTGELFF
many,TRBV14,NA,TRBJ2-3,TGTGCCAGCAGCCAAGACGTAGCGACAGAGGCAGATACGCAGTATTTT,CASSQDVATEADTQYF
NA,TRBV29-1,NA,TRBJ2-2,TGCAGCGCTTTGGACAAGTTATCCGGGGAGCTGTTTTTT,CSALDKLSGELFF
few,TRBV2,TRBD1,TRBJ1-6,TGTGCCAGCAGTGAGGAGGGACAGGGCTATTCACCCCTCCACTTT,CASSEEGQGYSPLHF
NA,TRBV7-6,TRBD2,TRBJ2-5,TGTGCCAGCATCTGGGGACTAGCGGGAGCTCAAGAGACCCAGTACTTC,CASIWGLAGAQETQYF
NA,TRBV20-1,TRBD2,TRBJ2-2,TGCAGTGCCCCCGGACTAGCGGGAGGGCCGGGCGGGGAGCTGTTTTTT,CSAPGLAGGPGGELFF
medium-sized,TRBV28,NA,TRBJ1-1,TGTGCCAGCAGTTTGTCTTGGCAGGGAGGGACTGAAGCTTTCTTT,CASSLSWQGGTEAFF
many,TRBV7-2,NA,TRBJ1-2,TGTGCCAGCAGCTTATTCGGACGGAGTGGCTACACCTTC,CASSLFGRSGYTF
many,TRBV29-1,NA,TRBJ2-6,TGCAGCGTTGAATACTGGGCTGGGGCCAACGTCCTGACTTTC,CSVEYWAGANVLTF
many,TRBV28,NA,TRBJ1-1,TGTGCCAGCAGACGCGGGACTCAGGGAGCTTTCTTT,CASRRGTQGAFF
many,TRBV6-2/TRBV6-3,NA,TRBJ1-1,TGTGCCAGCAACGACGCCGGGTCCACTGAAGCTTTCTTT,CASNDAGSTEAFF
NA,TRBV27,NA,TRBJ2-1,TGTGCCAGCCAGGGAGGAGGTGTTTACAATGAGCAGTTCTTC,CASQGGGVYNEQFF
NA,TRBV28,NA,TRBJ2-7,TGTGCCACAGACAGGAGACTGACTAAAACCTACGAGCAGTACTTC,CATDRRLTKTYEQYF
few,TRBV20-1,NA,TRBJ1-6,TGCAGTGCTAGTAACGAGGGTAGCTCCTATAATTCACCCCTCCACTTT,CSASNEGSSYNSPLHF
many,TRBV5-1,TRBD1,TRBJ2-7,TGCGCCAGCAGCTTCCTCCGGGACAGCGGTTCGTCCGGAGAGCAGTACTTC,CASSFLRDSGSSGEQYF
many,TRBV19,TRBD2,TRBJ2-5,TGTGCCAGTAGCGAACTAGCGGACCAAGAGACCCAGTACTTC,CASSELADQETQYF
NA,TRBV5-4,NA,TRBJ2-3,TGTGCCAGCAGCTTTGGCGCGGGTGCTGTCCGGGGTACGCAGTATTTT,CASSFGAGAVRGTQYF
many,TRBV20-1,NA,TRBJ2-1,TGCAGTGCTAGAGATTATGAGACAGCCGAATACAATGAGCAGTTCTTC,CSARDYETAEYNEQFF
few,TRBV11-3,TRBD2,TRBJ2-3,TGTGCCAGCAGCCTTGGGACTAGCGGGAGGGCCGCAGATACGCAGTATTTT,CASSLGTSGRAADTQYF
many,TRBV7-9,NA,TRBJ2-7,TGTGCCAGCAGCTCCCCGGGACTCCACTACGAGCAGTACTTC,CASSSPGLHYEQYF
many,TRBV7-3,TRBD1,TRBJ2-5,TGTGCCAGCAGCCAAGCCGGGACAGGGGAAGAGACCCAGTACTTC,CASSQAGTGEETQYF
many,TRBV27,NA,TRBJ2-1,TGTGCCAGCAGTTTATCTGTTTACAATGAGCAGTTCTTC,CASSLSVYNEQFF
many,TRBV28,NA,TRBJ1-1,TGTGCCAGCAGCCCCGCTGGCGACACTGAAGCTTTCTTT,CASSPAGDTEAFF
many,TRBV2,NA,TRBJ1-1,TGTGCCAGCAGTCCACCCCTGGGAATAGAAGCTTTCTTT,CASSPPLGIEAFF